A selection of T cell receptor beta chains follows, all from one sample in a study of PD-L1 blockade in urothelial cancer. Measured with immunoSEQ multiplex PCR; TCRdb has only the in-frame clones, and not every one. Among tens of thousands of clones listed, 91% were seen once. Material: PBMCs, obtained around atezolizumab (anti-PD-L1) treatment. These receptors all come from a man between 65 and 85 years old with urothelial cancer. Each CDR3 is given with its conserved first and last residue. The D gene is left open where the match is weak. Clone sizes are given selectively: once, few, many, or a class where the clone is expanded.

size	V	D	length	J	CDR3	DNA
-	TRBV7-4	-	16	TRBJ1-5	CASSFPPQGPNQPQHF	TGTGCCAGCAGCTTCCCCCCCCAGGGGCCCAATCAGCCCCAGCATTTT
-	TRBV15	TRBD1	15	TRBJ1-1	CATSSGQGWNTEAFF	TGTGCCACCAGCAGCGGACAGGGTTGGAACACTGAAGCTTTCTTT
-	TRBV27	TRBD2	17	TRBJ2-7	CASSSSGGTSGSYEQYF	TGTGCCAGCAGTTCCTCCGGGGGGACTAGCGGCTCCTACGAGCAGTACTTC
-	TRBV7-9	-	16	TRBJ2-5	CASSSPAGLNLETQYF	TGTGCCAGCAGCTCCCCGGCGGGTCTAAACCTGGAGACCCAGTACTTC
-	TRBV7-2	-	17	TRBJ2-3	CASSLGGAGVVSDTQYF	TGTGCCAGCAGCTTAGGGGGGGCGGGAGTAGTATCAGATACGCAGTATTTT
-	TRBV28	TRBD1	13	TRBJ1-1	CASEGAGNTEAFF	TGTGCCAGCGAGGGGGCGGGGAACACTGAAGCTTTCTTT
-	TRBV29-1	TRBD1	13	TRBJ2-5	CSVVRTGGETQYF	TGCAGCGTTGTCCGGACAGGGGGAGAGACCCAGTACTTC
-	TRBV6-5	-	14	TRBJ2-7	CASSRGANSYEQYF	TGTGCCAGCAGCAGGGGGGCAAATTCCTACGAGCAGTACTTC
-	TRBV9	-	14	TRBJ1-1	CASSARGSSTEAFF	TGTGCCAGCAGCGCCAGGGGATCGAGCACTGAAGCTTTCTTT
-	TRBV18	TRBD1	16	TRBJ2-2	CASSPRQGRNTGELFF	TGTGCCAGCTCACCACGACAGGGAAGGAACACCGGGGAGCTGTTTTTT
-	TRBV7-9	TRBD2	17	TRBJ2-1	CASSPRVGTSLFGEQFF	TGTGCCAGCAGCCCAAGAGTCGGGACTAGCTTATTTGGTGAGCAGTTCTTC
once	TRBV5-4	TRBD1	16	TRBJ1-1	CASSLGTGAMNTEAFF	TGTGCCAGCAGCTTGGGGACAGGGGCGATGAACACTGAAGCTTTCTTT
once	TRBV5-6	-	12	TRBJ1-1	CASSLETGPAFF	TGTGCCAGCAGCTTGGAGACAGGACCTGCTTTCTTT
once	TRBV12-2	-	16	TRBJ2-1	CASRLAGGRGCNEQFF	TGTGCAAGTCGCTTAGCCGGCGGGAGAGGGTGCAATGAGCAGTTCTTC
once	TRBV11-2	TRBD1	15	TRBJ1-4	CASGDRGSTNEKLFF	TGTGCCAGCGGGGACAGGGGGTCTACTAATGAAAAACTGTTTTTT
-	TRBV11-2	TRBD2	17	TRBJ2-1	CASSWTSGSVSYNEQFF	TGTGCCAGCAGCTGGACTAGCGGTTCCGTTTCCTACAATGAGCAGTTCTTC
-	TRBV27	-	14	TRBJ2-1	CASSLRGIGEEQFF	TGTGCCAGCAGTTTACGCGGGATCGGCGAGGAGCAGTTCTTC
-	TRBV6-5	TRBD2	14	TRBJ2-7	CASSRLAAAYEQYF	TGTGCCAGCAGTCGACTAGCAGCTGCCTACGAGCAGTACTTC
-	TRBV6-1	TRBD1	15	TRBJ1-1	CASTPRQGADTEAFF	TGTGCCAGCACCCCTAGACAGGGGGCGGACACTGAAGCTTTCTTT
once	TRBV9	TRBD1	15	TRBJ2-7	CASSVGPGGAYEQYF	TGTGCCAGCAGCGTAGGGCCAGGGGGCGCCTACGAGCAGTACTTC
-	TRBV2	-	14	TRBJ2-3	CASSAGVRTDTQYF	TGTGCCAGCAGTGCGGGAGTTCGAACAGATACGCAGTATTTT
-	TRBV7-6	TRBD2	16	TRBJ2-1	CASSLVLAGIRNEQFF	TGTGCCAGCAGCTTAGTACTAGCGGGAATTAGGAATGAGCAGTTCTTC
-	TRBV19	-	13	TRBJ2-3	CASSIPGTDTQYF	TGTGCCAGTAGTATACCAGGGACAGATACGCAGTATTTT
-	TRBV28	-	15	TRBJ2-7	CASTSWGSSGYEQYF	TGTGCCAGCACCTCATGGGGCTCCTCAGGCTACGAGCAGTACTTC
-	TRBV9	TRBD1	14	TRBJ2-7	CASSRGQGAGEQYF	TGTGCCAGCAGCCGGGGACAGGGGGCAGGAGAGCAGTACTTC
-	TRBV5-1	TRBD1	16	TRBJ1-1	CASSAGETGRSTEAFF	TGCGCCAGCAGCGCCGGGGAGACAGGGAGGTCCACTGAAGCTTTCTTT
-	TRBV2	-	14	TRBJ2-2	CATRTGLSTGELFF	TGTGCCACAAGAACGGGGTTGTCCACCGGGGAGCTGTTTTTT